The clone carrying this T cell receptor (beta chain) was seen only a few times. These data belong to a study of regulatory T cells in long-lasting Graves disease. The time point denotes: newly diagnosed GD, antithyroid drugs for less than 3 months. The TCR library was prepared using RNA isolated from PBMCs. Library construction for TCR beta used iRepertoire HTBI primers and Arm-PCR of CDR3 regions. TCRdb processed the multiplex PCR reads anew with MiXCR; each CDR3 protein has one entry. This sample has hundreds of thousands of distinct CDR3 sequences; around 17% occur once, and the top ten carry about 18%. These records were also assigned to another study, of T cells in Graves' hyperthyroidism and ophthalmopathy. That study adds: Each diagnosis drew on symptoms, thyroxine, TRAb, thyroid ultrasound and orbital computed tomography findings. A 13 V-J signature model discriminated ophthalmopathy versus stable hyperthyroidism.

Here the sequenced sample was peripheral blood mononuclear cells (PBMCs), taken at new diagnosis, from a patient treated with antithyroid drugs. The sequence was collected from a woman between 25 and 40 years old with Graves disease.

CDR3 amino acids: CASTSGGGAYNEQFF. CDR3 DNA: TGCGCCAGCACATCTGGGGGGGGGGCCTACAATGAGCAGTTCTTC. This chain joins TRBV5-1 and TRBJ2-1; 7 bases align to TRBD2. Trimming removed 6 bases from V and 2 bases from J; junction bases left unmatched: 8. Germline assignment: CDR1 SGHRS and CDR2 YFSETQ. The CDR3 contains 15 residues.